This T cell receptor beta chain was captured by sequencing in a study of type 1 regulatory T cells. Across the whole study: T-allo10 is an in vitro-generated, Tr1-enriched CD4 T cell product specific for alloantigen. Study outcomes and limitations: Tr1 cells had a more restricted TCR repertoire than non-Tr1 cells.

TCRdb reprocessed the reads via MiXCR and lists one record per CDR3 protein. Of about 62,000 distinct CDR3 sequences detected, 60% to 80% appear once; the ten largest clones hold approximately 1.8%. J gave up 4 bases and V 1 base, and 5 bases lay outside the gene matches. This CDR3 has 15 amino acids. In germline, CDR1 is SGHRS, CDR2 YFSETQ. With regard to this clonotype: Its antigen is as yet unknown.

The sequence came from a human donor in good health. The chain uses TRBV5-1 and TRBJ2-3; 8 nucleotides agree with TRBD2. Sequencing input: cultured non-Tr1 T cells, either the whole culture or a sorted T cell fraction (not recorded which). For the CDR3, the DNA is TGCGCCAGCAGCTTGCGTGGGACTAGGGCAGATACGCAGTATTTT. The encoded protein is CASSLRGTRADTQYF.